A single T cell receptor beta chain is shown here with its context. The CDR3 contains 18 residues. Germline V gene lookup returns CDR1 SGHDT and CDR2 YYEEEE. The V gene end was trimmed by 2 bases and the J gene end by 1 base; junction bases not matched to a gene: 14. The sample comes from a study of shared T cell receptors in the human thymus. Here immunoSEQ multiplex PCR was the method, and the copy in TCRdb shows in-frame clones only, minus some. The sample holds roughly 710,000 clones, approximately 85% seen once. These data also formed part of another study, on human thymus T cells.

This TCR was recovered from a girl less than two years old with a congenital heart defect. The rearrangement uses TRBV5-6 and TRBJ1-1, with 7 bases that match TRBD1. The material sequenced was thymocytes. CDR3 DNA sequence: TGTGCCAGCAGCTTTGCTCTGGACAGGACGGTGGCGAACACTGAAGCTTTCTTT. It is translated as CASSFALDRTVANTEAFF.